Listed below are T cell receptor beta chains from one sample, sequenced in a study of T cell responses to AZD1222 COVID-19 vaccine. Using immunoSEQ multiplex PCR, the repertoire was profiled, and TCRdb retains in-frame clones only, with some absent. This sample has approximately 130,000 clones; roughly 84% occur once, and the top ten carry approximately 26%. The specimen was peripheral blood, collected 28 days after the second AZD1222 dose. These receptors were taken from an adult who received the AZD1222 COVID-19 vaccine. CDR3s include the opening cysteine and the closing phenylalanine or tryptophan. The D gene is left open where the match is weak. The size field is filled for only some rows; it gives once, few, many or a size class.

cdr3_length	v_call	clone_size	d_call	j_call	cdr3_aa	cdr3_nt
15	TRBV11-2	-	TRBD2	TRBJ2-7	CASSFGLAGVYEQYF	TGTGCCAGCAGCTTCGGACTAGCGGGGGTTTACGAGCAGTACTTC
20	TRBV2	-	TRBD1	TRBJ1-5	CASSPVALTGRGGSNQPQHF	TGTGCCAGCAGCCCGGTGGCCTTGACAGGGAGAGGGGGTAGCAATCAGCCCCAGCATTTT
13	TRBV3-1/TRBV3-2	once	-	TRBJ1-5	CASSQELGQPQHF	TGTGCCAGCAGCCAAGAATTGGGTCAGCCCCAGCATTTT
13	TRBV18	-	-	TRBJ1-1	CASSRTGTTEAFF	TGTGCCAGCTCACGGACCGGGACAACTGAAGCTTTCTTT
13	TRBV2	-	-	TRBJ2-7	CASSGTVAYEQYF	TGTGCCAGCAGTGGGACAGTAGCCTACGAGCAGTACTTC
13	TRBV11-2	-	-	TRBJ2-7	CVSMSVSSYEQYF	TGTGTCTCAATGTCAGTGTCATCCTACGAGCAGTACTTC
14	TRBV9	-	-	TRBJ1-2	CASSVATSTYGYTF	TGTGCCAGCAGCGTAGCTACATCCACCTATGGCTACACCTTC
15	TRBV7-3	-	-	TRBJ2-3	CASSLTGTVTDTQYF	TGTGCCAGCAGCTTAACGGGGACCGTCACAGATACGCAGTATTTT
15	TRBV7-9	-	-	TRBJ2-3	CASSSGQTVTDTQYF	TGTGCCAGCAGCTCAGGACAGACCGTTACCGATACGCAGTATTTT
15	TRBV19	-	-	TRBJ1-5	CASSTAGLSNQPQHF	TGTGCCAGTAGCACCGCGGGACTGAGCAATCAGCCCCAGCATTTT